This TCR beta chain is drawn from a study of T cell repertoires in cytomegalovirus infection. TCRdb redid the calling of the reads with MiXCR, one entry per CDR3 protein. Of approximately 770,000 distinct CDR3 sequences listed, almost 30% are singletons. Of note for this clonotype: As yet, its antigen is unknown.

V was cut by 3 bases and J by 0 bases, with 18 bases left in between. The CDR3 covers 19 residues. The sample consisted of cultured CD8+ T cells from PBMCs, taken from culture after CMV antigen stimulation. This chain connects TRBV12-3 or TRBV12-4 to TRBJ2-6; D gene uncertain. The receptor was derived from a human donor in good health (CMV status not recorded). Some clones in this sample may be carry-over from other donors' samples. CDR3 DNA sequence: TGTGCCAGCAGTTTCATACTGGCAGATACCCTCTCTGGGGCCAACGTCCTGACTTTC. Its translation: CASSFILADTLSGANVLTF.